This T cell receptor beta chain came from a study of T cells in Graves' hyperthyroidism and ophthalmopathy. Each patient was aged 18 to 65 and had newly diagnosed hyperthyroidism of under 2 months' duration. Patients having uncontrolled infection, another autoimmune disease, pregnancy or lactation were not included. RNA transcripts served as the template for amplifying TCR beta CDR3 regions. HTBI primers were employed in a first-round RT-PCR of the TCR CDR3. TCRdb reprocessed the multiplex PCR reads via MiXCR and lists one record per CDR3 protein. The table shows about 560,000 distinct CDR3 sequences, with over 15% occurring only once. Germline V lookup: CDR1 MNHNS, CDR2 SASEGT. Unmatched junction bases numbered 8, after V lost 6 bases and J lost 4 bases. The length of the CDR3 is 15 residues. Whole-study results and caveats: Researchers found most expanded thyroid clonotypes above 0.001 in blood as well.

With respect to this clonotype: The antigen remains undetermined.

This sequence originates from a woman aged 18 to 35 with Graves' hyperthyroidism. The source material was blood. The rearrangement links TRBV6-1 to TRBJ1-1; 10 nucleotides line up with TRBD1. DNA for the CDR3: TGTGCCAGCAGAACAGCGGGGACAGGGGTCACTGAAGCTTTCTTT. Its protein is CASRTAGTGVTEAFF.